This T cell receptor beta chain was observed in a study of OX40 agonist ivuxolimab in advanced cancers. Study-wide context: Those enrolled were approximately 78% male, with a mean age of about 66 years and ages from about 20 to 90.

Assay: immunoSEQ multiplex PCR; the TCRdb copy retains only in-frame clones and omits some. The top ten hold 0.75% to 1% of the sample, which has nearly 85,000 clones, roughly 85% seen once. CDR1 SEHNR and CDR2 FQNEAQ come from the germline V gene (reference sequence). The J segment lost 6 bases and the V segment lost 5 bases, leaving 10 bases of the junction unmatched. The CDR3 has 15 amino acids. Sample: CD4+ or CD8+ T cells sorted from blood, taken in a trial of the OX40 agonist ivuxolimab. The genes are TRBV7-9 and TRBJ1-1; 9 nucleotides align to TRBD1. The sequence was obtained from an adult with an advanced solid tumor such as melanoma, head and neck, liver or kidney cancer. CDR3 sequence reads: CASSNQQGAWAEAFF. The CDR3 bases are TGTGCCAGCAGCAACCAACAGGGGGCCTGGGCTGAAGCTTTCTTT.